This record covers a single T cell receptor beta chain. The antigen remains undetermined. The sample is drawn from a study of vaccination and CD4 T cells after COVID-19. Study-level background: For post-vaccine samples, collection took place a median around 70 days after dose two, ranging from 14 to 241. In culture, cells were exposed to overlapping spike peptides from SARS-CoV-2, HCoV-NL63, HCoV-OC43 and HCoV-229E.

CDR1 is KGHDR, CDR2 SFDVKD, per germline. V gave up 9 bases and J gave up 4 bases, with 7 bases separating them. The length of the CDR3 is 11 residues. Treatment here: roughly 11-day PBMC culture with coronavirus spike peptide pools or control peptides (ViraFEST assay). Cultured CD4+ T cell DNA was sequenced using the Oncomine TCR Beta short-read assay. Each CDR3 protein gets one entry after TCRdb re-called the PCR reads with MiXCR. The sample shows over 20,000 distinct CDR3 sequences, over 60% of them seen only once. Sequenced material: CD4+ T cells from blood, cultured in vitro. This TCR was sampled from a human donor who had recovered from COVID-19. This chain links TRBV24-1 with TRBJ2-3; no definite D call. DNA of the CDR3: TGTGCCACCGTACACGCAGATACGCAGTATTTT. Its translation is CATVHADTQYF.